These 17 T cell receptor beta chains share one sample of origin, sequenced in a study of identifying expanded T cells in peripheral blood. Here immunoSEQ multiplex PCR was the method, and the copy in TCRdb shows in-frame clones only, minus some. The data show about 82,000 clones, 70% to 90% seen once. Material: blood. These TCRs come from a person aged 18 to 75 in good health.

The chain joins TRBV4-2 to TRBJ2-1, with D uncertain. CDR1 is LGHNA, CDR2 YNFKEQ, per germline. This CDR3 is 15 amino acids long. Trimming cost V 0 bases and J 4 bases, with 10 bases left between them. CDR3 region: CASSQDRAQYNEQFF. The CDR3 DNA reads TGTGCCAGCAGCCAAGATCGCGCACAGTACAATGAGCAGTTCTTC.

The chain employs TRBV6-1 and TRBJ2-7, with a weak D call TRBD2 (7 bases). The length of the CDR3 is 15 residues. Germline V CDR1 and CDR2: MNHNS, SASEGT. Between the trimmed V and J ends, which lost 2 bases and 3 bases, there was a span of 14 bases. The CDR3: CASSEHGGRVYEQYF. In DNA, the CDR3 is TGTGCCAGCAGTGAACACGGGGGGCGGGTCTACGAGCAGTACTTC.

V gene TRBV5-4 combines with J gene TRBJ1-4; tentative D call: TRBD1 (6 bases). The CDR3 consists of 11 residues. Trimming cost V 5 bases and J 10 bases, with 9 bases left between them. The germline V gene has CDR1 SGHNT and CDR2 YYREEE (reference sequence). CDR3 amino acids: CASRGGGKLFF. The CDR3 DNA reads TGTGCCAGCAGAGGGGGTGGAAAACTGTTTTTT.

The chain couples TRBV15 to TRBJ1-2, with no clear D. The CDR3 has 13 amino acids. Trimming removed 1 base at V and 7 bases at J, with 10 bases between. Germline values: CDR1 LNHNV, CDR2 YYDKDF (reference sequence). The CDR3 here is CATSRAVGSGYTF. CDR3 sequence (DNA): TGTGCCACCAGCAGAGCGGTAGGGAGTGGCTACACCTTC.

The V call is TRBV9, the J call TRBJ1-6; D perhaps matches TRBD1 (5 bases). Germline lookup yields CDR1 SGDLS and CDR2 YYNGEE. V lost 3 bases and J 5 bases, leaving 12 bases between the germline ends. The CDR3 extends over 15 amino acids. The CDR3 loop reads CASSEQALDNSPLHF. Written as DNA, the CDR3 is TGTGCCAGCAGCGAACAGGCTTTGGATAATTCACCCCTCCACTTT.

V is TRBV5-6 and J is TRBJ2-4; 7 bases are a match to TRBD2. Per germline, CDR1 SGHDT and CDR2 YYEEEE. V lost 2 bases and J lost 8; bases outside the gene matches: 4. The CDR3 spans 13 residues. The CDR3 sequence: CASSFIGRDIQYF. CDR3 in DNA: TGTGCCAGCAGCTTTATAGGGAGGGACATTCAGTACTTC.

The gene calls are TRBV25-1 and TRBJ1-1; TRBD1 agrees at 11 bases. The CDR3 runs 16 residues. Trimming at V came to 3 bases and at J to 5 bases, leaving 8 bases not matched to a gene. Germline V lookup: CDR1 MGHDK, CDR2 SYGVNS. CDR3 residues: CASSEGTGGYGTEAFF. The CDR3 coding sequence is TGTGCCAGCAGTGAGGGGACAGGGGGTTATGGGACTGAAGCTTTCTTT.

This clone was recorded only once. The chain combines TRBV6-1 with TRBJ2-1; 9 bases line up with TRBD1. Looked up from germline, CDR1 is MNHNS and CDR2 is SASEGT. With 7 bases clipped from V and 7 bases from J, the junction kept 8 bases outside the gene matches. CDR3 length: 14 residues. The DNA of the CDR3 is TGTGCCAGCACTGGACAGGGGCTCATTAATGAGCAGTTCTTC. This gives the protein CASTGQGLINEQFF.

V is TRBV14 and J is TRBJ1-3; D unclear. This CDR3 region has 17 residues. The ends were cut back, 1 base at V and 0 bases at J, with 13 bases in the middle. CDR1 and CDR2 (germline): SGHDN, FVKESK. CDR3 in amino acids: CASSQGAPVSSGNTIYF. For the CDR3, the DNA is TGTGCCAGCAGCCAAGGAGCGCCGGTCAGCTCTGGAAACACCATATATTTT.

This chain links TRBV14 with TRBJ2-1; 12 bases are shared with TRBD1. V lost 2 bases and J lost 8; bases outside the gene matches: 7. CDR1 and CDR2 from the germline V gene are SGHDN and FVKESK. The CDR3 extends over 16 amino acids. The CDR3 sequence: CASSQSLGQGADEQFF. The CDR3, as DNA: TGTGCCAGCAGCCAAAGTCTGGGACAGGGGGCTGATGAGCAGTTCTTC.

This clone appeared once. The chain employs TRBV12-5 and TRBJ2-1; 13 bases line up with TRBD2. Germline-derived CDR1 and CDR2 are LGHNT and FRNRAP. CDR3 length: 18 amino acids. Trimming took 6 bases from V and 3 from J; bases not matched to a gene: 11. In DNA, the CDR3 is TGTGCTAGTGGCCCTGGACTAGCGGGAGCTCGGATCTACAATGAGCAGTTCTTC. Residues: CASGPGLAGARIYNEQFF.

This chain joins TRBV5-1 and TRBJ1-1; 8 bases match TRBD1. This CDR3 comprises 14 residues. Germline CDR1 reads SGHRS; CDR2 reads YFSETQ. The J segment lost 6 bases and the V segment lost 4 bases, leaving 8 bases of the junction unmatched. The CDR3 sequence is CASSHKQGESEAFF. CDR3 coding DNA: TGCGCCAGCAGCCATAAACAGGGGGAGTCTGAAGCTTTCTTT.

In DNA, the CDR3 is TGTGCCAGCAGCCGAGCCGCGAACACCGGGGAGCTGTTTTTT. Protein: CASSRAANTGELFF. The chain combines TRBV5-4 with TRBJ2-2; the D is unclear. The V and J ends lost 4 bases and 0 bases respectively, with 7 bases between them. Germline assignment: CDR1 SGHNT and CDR2 YYREEE (reference sequence). The CDR3 extends over 14 amino acids. The full variable domain, with the rest looked up from reference TRBV5-4 and TRBJ2-2, is ETGVTQSPTHLIKTRGQQVTLRCSSQSGHNTVSWYQQALGQGPQFIFQYYREEENGRGNFPPRFSGLQFPNYSSELNVNALELDDSALYLCASSRAANTGELFFGEGSRLTVL.

Relative to its sample, this clone is medium-sized. J is TRBJ1-1 and V is TRBV30, with D uncertain. CDR3 length: 13 residues. Germline V gene sequence: CDR1 GTSNPN, CDR2 SVGIG (reference sequence). V was trimmed by 0 bases and J by 3 bases, leaving 8 bases between them. This CDR3 is CAWSVSHDTEAFF. The CDR3 DNA follows: TGTGCCTGGAGTGTGAGTCATGACACTGAAGCTTTCTTT.

The chain couples TRBV7-6 to TRBJ1-1; D perhaps matches TRBD1 (5 bases). Germline CDR1 and CDR2: SGHVS and FNYEAQ. Trimming took 5 bases from V and 0 from J, leaving 10 bases between them. The CDR3 is made up of 14 amino acids. Here the CDR3 DNA reads TGTGCCAGCAGCAAGGGACCGATGAACACTGAAGCTTTCTTT. This encodes CASSKGPMNTEAFF.

The gene calls are TRBV9 and TRBJ2-1, with TRBD1 matching 10 bases. This CDR3 has 15 residues. The junction had 7 bases not matched to a gene; V was cut back by 2 bases and J by 8 bases. The germline V gene has CDR1 SGDLS and CDR2 YYNGEE. The CDR3 sequence: CASSVLGQGWDEQFF. CDR3 sequence (DNA): TGTGCCAGCAGCGTTTTGGGACAGGGGTGGGATGAGCAGTTCTTC.

The rearrangement joins TRBV14 to TRBJ2-1; perhaps TRBD2 as D (6 bases). With 0 bases removed from V and 2 bases from J, the gap between germline ends came to 8 bases. CDR3 length: 15 residues. Germline CDR1 reads SGHDN; CDR2 reads FVKESK. In DNA, the CDR3 is TGTGCCAGCAGCCAAGACGGGACTCCCTACAATGAGCAGTTCTTC. Its translation: CASSQDGTPYNEQFF. Looking up the rest from reference TRBV14 and TRBJ2-1 gives the full variable domain: EAGVTQFPSHSVIEKGQTVTLRCDPISGHDNLYWYRRVMGKEIKFLLHFVKESKQDESGMPNNRFLAERTGGTYSTLKVQPAELEDSGVYFCASSQDGTPYNEQFFGPGTRLTVL.